Reported below is one TCR beta chain. The antigen remains undetermined. The CDR3 is 14 amino acids. V gave up 5 bases and J gave up 6 bases, with 15 bases separating them. The germline V gene has CDR1 SGHAT and CDR2 FQNNGV. The data are from a study of long-term antiretroviral therapy in people with HIV. The authors ran the immunoSEQ assay, v3.0, at survey level. Some clones are missing from TCRdb's copy, which holds only in-frame ones; the method was immunoSEQ multiplex PCR. Among fewer than 35,000 clones listed, 97% were seen once. Study-level findings and limits: Diversity remained lower than transplant donor controls, even though it increased after ART.

The TCR comes from a man aged 30 to 39 with HIV. The specimen comprised unsorted PBMCs, sampled 6.9 years after starting antiretroviral therapy. The chain carries TRBV11-2 and TRBJ2-3; D call uncertain. This chain's CDR3 is CASSGMAGSDTQYF. DNA of the CDR3: TGTGCCAGCAGCGGTATGGCAGGATCCGATACGCAGTATTTT.